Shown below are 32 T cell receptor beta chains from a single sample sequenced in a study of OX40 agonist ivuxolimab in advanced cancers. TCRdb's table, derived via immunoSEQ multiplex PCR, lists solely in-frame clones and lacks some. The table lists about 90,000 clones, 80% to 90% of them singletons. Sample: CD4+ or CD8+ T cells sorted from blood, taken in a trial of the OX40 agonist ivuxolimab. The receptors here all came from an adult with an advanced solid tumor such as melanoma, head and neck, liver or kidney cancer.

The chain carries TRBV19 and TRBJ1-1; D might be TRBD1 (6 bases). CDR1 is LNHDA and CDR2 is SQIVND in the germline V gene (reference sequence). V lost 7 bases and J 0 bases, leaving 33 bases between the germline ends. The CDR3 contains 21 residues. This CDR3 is CASIAARGAVWVEKMNTEAFF. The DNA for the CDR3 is TGTGCCAGTATTGCAGCCCGGGGGGCAGTCTGGGTAGAAAAAATGAACACTGAAGCTTTCTTT.

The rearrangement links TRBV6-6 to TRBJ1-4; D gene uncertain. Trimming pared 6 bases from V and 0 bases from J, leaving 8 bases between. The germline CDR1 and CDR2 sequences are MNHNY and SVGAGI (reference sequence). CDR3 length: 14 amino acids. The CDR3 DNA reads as TGTGCCAGCAGATCGACAACAACTAATGAAAAACTGTTTTTT. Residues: CASRSTTTNEKLFF.

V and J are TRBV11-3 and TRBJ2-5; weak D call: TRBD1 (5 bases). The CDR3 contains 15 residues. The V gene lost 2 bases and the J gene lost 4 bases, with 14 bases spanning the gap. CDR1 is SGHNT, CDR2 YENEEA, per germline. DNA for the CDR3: TGTGCCAGCAGCTTAAGGTGGGGCACGGGAGAGACCCAGTACTTC. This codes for CASSLRWGTGETQYF.

CDR3 DNA sequence: TGTGCCAGCTCACCACAGACTGACGGGGGAAACGAGCAGTACTTC. Its protein product is CASSPQTDGGNEQYF. This chain links TRBV18 with TRBJ2-5; tentatively, D is TRBD2 (6 bases). The last part of the DNA fits TRBJ2-7 better; the J call may be wrong. CDR3 size: 15 residues. Germline V gene sequence: CDR1 KGHSH, CDR2 LQKENI.

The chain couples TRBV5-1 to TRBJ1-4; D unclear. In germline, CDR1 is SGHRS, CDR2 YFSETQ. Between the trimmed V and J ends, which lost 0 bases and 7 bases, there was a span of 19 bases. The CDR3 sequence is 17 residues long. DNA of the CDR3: TGCGCCAGCAGCTTGGATGACAACACATCGTTAGGTGAAAAACTGTTTTTT. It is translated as CASSLDDNTSLGEKLFF.

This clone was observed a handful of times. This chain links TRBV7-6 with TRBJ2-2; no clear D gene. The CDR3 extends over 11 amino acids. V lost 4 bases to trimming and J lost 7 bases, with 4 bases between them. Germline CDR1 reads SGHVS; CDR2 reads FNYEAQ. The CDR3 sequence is CASSSYGELFF. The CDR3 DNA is TGTGCCAGCAGCTCTTACGGGGAGCTGTTTTTT.

The CDR3 loop is CASSPTVNYGYTF. In nucleotides, the CDR3 is TGTGCCAGCAGTCCGACAGTTAACTATGGCTACACCTTC. The rearrangement joins TRBV27 to TRBJ1-2; TRBD1 might be the D (5 bases). V was shortened by 5 bases and J by 1 base, with 8 bases between the two germline ends. Germline values: CDR1 MNHEY, CDR2 SMNVEV (reference sequence). The CDR3 runs to 13 residues.

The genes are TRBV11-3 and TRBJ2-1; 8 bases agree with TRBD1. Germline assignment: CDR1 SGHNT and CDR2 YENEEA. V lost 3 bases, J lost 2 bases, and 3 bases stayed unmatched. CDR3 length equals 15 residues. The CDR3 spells CASSFDRGTYNEQFF. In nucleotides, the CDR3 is TGTGCCAGCAGCTTCGACAGGGGTACCTACAATGAGCAGTTCTTC.

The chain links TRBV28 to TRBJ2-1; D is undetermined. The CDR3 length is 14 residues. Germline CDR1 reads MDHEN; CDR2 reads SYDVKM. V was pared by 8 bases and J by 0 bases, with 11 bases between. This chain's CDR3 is CASSPESSYNEQFF. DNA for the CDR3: TGTGCCAGCTCCCCAGAGAGCTCCTACAATGAGCAGTTCTTC. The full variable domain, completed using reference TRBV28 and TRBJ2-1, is DVKVTQSSRYLVKRTGEKVFLECVQDMDHENMFWYRQDPGLGLRLIYFSYDVKMKEKGDIPEGYSVSREKKERFSLILESASTNQTSMYLCASSPESSYNEQFFGPGTRLTVL.

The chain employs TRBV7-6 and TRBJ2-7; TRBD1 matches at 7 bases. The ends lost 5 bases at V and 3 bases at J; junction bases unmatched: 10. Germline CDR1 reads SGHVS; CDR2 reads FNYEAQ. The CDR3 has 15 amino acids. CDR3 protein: CASSPQGTEIYEQYF. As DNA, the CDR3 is TGTGCCAGCAGCCCCCAAGGGACAGAGATCTACGAGCAGTACTTC.

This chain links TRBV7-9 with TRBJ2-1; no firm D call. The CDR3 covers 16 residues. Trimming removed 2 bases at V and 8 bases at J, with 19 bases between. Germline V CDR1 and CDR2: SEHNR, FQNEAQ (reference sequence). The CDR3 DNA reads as TGTGCCAGCAGCTTATTCTTAAGTTCCGAATTCGATGAGCAGTTCTTC. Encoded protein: CASSLFLSSEFDEQFF.

Here the CDR3 DNA reads TGTGCCAGCAGGTCTGAAGGACAGAATGGCTACACCTTC. Protein product: CASRSEGQNGYTF. The chain joins TRBV7-6 to TRBJ1-2; D is perhaps TRBD1 (6 bases). Trimming left V 6 bases short and J 6 bases short, with 14 bases between. There are 13 residues in the CDR3. The germline V gene has CDR1 SGHVS and CDR2 FNYEAQ.

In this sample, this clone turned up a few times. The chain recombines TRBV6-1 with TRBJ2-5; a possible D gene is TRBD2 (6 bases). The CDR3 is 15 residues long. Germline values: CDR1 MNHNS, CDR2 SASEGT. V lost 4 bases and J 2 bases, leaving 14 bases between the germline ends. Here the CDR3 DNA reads TGTGCCAGCAGTGGTTTGAGCGGGCAACAAGAGACCCAGTACTTC. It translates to CASSGLSGQQETQYF.

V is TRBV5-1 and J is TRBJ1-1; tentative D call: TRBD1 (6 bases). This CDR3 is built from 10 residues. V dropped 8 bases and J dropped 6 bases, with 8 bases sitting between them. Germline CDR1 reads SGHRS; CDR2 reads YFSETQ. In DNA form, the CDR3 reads TGCGCCAGTAAGGGGGCTGAAGCTTTCTTT. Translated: CASKGAEAFF. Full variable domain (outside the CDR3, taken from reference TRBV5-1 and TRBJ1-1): KAGVTQTPRYLIKTRGQQVTLSCSPISGHRSVSWYQQTPGQGLQFLFEYFSETQRNKGNFPGRFSGRQFSNSRSEMNVSTLELGDSALYLCASKGAEAFFGQGTRLTVV.

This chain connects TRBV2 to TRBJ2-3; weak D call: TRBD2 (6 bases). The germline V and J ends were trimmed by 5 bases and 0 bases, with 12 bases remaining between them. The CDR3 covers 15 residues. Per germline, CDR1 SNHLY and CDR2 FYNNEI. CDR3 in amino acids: CASSSVAESTDTQYF. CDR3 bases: TGTGCCAGCAGTTCGGTAGCGGAGAGCACAGATACGCAGTATTTT.

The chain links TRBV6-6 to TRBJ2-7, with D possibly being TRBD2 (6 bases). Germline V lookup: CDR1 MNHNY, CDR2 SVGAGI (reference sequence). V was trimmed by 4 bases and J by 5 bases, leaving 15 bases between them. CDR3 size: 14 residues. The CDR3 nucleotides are TGTGCCAGCAGTTGGTCCAATACGGGGGACGAGCAGTACTTC. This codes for CASSWSNTGDEQYF.

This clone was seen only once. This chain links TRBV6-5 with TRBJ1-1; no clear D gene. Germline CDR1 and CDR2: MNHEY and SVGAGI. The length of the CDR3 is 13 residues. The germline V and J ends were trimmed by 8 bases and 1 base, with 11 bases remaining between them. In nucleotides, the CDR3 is TGTGCCAGCCTCACCCGGACGAACACTGAAGCTTTCTTT. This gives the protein CASLTRTNTEAFF.

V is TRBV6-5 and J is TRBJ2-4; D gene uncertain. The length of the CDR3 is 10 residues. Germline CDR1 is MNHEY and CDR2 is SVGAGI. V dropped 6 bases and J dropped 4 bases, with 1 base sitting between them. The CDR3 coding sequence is TGTGCCAGCAGGAAAAACATTCAGTACTTC. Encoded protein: CASRKNIQYF.

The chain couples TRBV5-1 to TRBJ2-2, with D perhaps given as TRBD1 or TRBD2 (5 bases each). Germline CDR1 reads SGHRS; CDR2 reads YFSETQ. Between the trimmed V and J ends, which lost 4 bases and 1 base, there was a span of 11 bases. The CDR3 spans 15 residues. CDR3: CASSQGRMNTGELFF. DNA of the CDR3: TGCGCCAGCAGCCAGGGACGGATGAACACCGGGGAGCTGTTTTTT.

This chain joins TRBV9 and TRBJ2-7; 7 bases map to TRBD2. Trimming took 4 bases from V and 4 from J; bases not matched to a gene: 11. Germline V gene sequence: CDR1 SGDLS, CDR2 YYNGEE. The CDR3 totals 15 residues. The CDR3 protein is CASSPHAGVTYEQYF. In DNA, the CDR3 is TGTGCCAGCAGCCCGCATGCGGGAGTGACATACGAGCAGTACTTC.

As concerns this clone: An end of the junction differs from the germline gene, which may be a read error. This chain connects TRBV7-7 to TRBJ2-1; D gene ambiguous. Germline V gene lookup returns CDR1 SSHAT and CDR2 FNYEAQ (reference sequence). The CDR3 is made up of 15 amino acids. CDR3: CASSLGHSSYNEQFF. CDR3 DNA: TGTGCTAGCAGCTTAGGCCATAGCTCCTACAATGAGCAGTTCTTC.

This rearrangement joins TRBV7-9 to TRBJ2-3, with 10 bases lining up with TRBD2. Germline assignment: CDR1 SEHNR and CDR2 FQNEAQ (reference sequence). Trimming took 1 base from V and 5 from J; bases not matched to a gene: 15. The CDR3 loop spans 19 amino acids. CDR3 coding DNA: TGTGCCAGCAGCTTAGGAGGGGGGTCAGCTAGCGGGAGTGGAGATACGCAGTATTTT. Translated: CASSLGGGSASGSGDTQYF.

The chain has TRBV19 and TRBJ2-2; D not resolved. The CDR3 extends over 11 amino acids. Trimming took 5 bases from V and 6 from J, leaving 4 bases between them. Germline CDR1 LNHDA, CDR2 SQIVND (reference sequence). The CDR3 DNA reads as TGTGCCAGTAGTTTAGCCGGGGAGCTGTTTTTT. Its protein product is CASSLAGELFF.

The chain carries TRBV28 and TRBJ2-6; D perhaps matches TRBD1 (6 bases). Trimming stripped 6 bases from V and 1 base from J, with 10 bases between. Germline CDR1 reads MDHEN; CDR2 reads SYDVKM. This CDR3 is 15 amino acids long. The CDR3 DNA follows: TGTGCCAGCAGCAGCGGACAGTCTGGGGCCAACGTCCTGACTTTC. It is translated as CASSSGQSGANVLTF.

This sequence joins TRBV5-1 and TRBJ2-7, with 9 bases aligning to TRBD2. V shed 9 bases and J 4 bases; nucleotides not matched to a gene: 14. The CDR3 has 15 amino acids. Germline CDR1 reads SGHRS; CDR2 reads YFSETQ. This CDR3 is CATSTSAGGGYEQYF. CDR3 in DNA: TGCGCCACCTCTACTTCGGCGGGGGGGGGTTACGAGCAGTACTTC.

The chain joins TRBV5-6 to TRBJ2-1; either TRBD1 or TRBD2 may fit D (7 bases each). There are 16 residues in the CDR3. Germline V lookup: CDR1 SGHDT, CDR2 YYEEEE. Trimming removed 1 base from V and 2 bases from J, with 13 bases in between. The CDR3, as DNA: TGTGCCAGCAGCTTGTCACAGGGGAGGGCCTACAATGAGCAGTTCTTC. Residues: CASSLSQGRAYNEQFF.

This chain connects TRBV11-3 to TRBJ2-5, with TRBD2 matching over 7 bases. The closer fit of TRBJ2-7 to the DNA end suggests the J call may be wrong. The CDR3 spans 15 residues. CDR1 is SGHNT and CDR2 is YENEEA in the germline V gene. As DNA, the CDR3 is TGTGCCAGCAGCTTAGGTGCTAGCGGCGGCTACGAGCAGTACTTC. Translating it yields CASSLGASGGYEQYF.

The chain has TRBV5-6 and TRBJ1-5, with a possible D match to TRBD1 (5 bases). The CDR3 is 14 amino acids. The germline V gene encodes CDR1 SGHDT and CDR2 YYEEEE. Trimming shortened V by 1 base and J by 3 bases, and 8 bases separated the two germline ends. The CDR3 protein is CASSLRGHNQPQHF. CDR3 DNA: TGTGCCAGCAGCTTGAGGGGCCACAATCAGCCCCAGCATTTT.

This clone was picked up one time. Written as DNA, the CDR3 is TGTGCCAGCAGCTCTTCCCTAGGGTACGACGAGCAGTACTTC. The encoded protein is CASSSSLGYDEQYF. The chain carries TRBV5-4 and TRBJ2-7; D call uncertain. CDR1 and CDR2 (germline): SGHNT, YYREEE (reference sequence). With 3 bases removed from V and 5 bases from J, the gap between germline ends came to 15 bases. The CDR3 is 14 amino acids. The full variable domain, with the rest looked up from reference TRBV5-4 and TRBJ2-7, is ETGVTQSPTHLIKTRGQQVTLRCSSQSGHNTVSWYQQALGQGPQFIFQYYREEENGRGNFPPRFSGLQFPNYSSELNVNALELDDSALYLCASSSSLGYDEQYFGPGTRLTVT.

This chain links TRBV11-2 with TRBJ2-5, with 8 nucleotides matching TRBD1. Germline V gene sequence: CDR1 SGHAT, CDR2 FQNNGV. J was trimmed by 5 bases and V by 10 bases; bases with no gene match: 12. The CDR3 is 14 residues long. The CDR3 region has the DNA TGTGCCACCCAGACAGGGGAGTACGAGGAGACCCAGTACTTC. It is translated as CATQTGEYEETQYF. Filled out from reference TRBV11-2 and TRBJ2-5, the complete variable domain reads EAGVAQSPRYKIIEKRQSVAFWCNPISGHATLYWYQQILGQGPKLLIQFQNNGVVDDSQLPKDRFSAERLKGVDSTLKIQPAKLEDSAVYLCATQTGEYEETQYFGPGTRLLVL.

For the CDR3, the DNA is TGTGCCAGCAGCTTAGATCTCTCTCGGGGACAGGGTGGTGTCAACGAGCAGTACTTC. Its translation is CASSLDLSRGQGGVNEQYF. The rearrangement uses TRBV11-3 and TRBJ2-7; 9 bases fit TRBD1. V gave up 0 bases and J gave up 5 bases; unmatched junction bases: 17. The CDR3 is 19 amino acids. Per germline, CDR1 SGHNT and CDR2 YENEEA.

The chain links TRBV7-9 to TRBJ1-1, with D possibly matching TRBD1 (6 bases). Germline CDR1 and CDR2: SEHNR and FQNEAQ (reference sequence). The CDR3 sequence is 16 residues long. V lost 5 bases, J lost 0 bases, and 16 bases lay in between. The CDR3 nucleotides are TGTGCCAGCAGCACCAGAGGTGGACAGCTGAACACTGAAGCTTTCTTT. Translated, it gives CASSTRGGQLNTEAFF.